This T cell receptor beta chain was identified during a study of blood T cells in healthy people across ages. Study-level background: Template switching picked up about one barcoded beta molecule for each two T cells.

Study-level points and caveats: Estimates of diversity drawn from one million T cells were considered underestimates. In the absence of known donor CMV status, changes in expanded clonotypes were possibly confounded.

Isolation recovered at least 6 million PBMCs from every sample. This clonotype was counted a few times. Antigen unknown. It was with a sample-barcoded 5' primer and a J-beta primer mix that a second PCR of roughly 7 to 12 cycles was run. TCRdb re-derived calls from the 5' RACE reads in MiXCR, one entry per CDR3 protein. The sample holds fewer than 2 million distinct CDR3 sequences, about 39% seen once. The CDR3 runs to 15 residues. Trimming stripped 0 bases from V and 8 bases from J, with 17 bases between. Germline V gives CDR1 SGHDT, CDR2 YYEEEE. The TCR originated in a human donor in good health. Sequencing used blood. J is TRBJ1-2 and V is TRBV5-6, with D perhaps TRBD1 (5 bases). CDR3 amino acids: CASSLVQGGAEGYTF. CDR3 DNA: TGTGCCAGCAGCTTGGTGCAGGGCGGCGCGGAGGGCTACACCTTC.